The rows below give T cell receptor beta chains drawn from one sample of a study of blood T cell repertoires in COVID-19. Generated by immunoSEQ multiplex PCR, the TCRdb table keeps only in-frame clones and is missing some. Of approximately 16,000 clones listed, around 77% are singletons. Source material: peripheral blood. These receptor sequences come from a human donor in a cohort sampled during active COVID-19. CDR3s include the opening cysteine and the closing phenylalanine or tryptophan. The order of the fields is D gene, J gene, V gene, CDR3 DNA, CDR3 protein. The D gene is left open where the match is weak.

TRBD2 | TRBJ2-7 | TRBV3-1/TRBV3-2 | TGTGCCAGCAGCCCTAGCGGGTCAAGGTACGAGCAGTACTTC | CASSPSGSRYEQYF
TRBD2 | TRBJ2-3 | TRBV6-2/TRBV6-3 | TGTGCCAGCACCCCCGGGGGGATGAGCACAGATACGCAGTATTTT | CASTPGGMSTDTQYF
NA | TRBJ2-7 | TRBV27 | TGTGCCAGCAGTCCCGGAGCCCACTACGAGCAGTACTTC | CASSPGAHYEQYF
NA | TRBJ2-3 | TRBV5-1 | TGCGCCAGCCGACTAGGGGCAAGTGGGGATACGCAGTATTTT | CASRLGASGDTQYF
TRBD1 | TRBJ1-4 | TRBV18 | TGTGCCAGCTCACCCTTCGGACAGGCGAGCGGTGAAAAACTGTTTTTT | CASSPFGQASGEKLFF
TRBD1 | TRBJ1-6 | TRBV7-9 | TGTGCCAGCAGCCCGGGACAGGGGTATCAATCACCCCTCCACTTT | CASSPGQGYQSPLHF
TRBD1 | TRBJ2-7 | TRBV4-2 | TGTGCCAGCAGCCAAGATGTCAGGGGGCGTGGGATTGTCTCCTACGAGCAGTACTTC | CASSQDVRGRGIVSYEQYF
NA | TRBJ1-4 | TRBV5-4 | TGTGCCAGCAGCTTAGGGGCAACTAATGAAAAACTGTTTTTT | CASSLGATNEKLFF
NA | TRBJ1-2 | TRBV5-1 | TGCGCCAGCAGCTTGGGGGGCGGTTACTATGGCTACACCTTC | CASSLGGGYYGYTF
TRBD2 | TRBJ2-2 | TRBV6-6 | TGTGCCAGCAGTTACGGGACTAGCGGAACCGGGGAGCTGTTTTTT | CASSYGTSGTGELFF
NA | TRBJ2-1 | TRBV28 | TGTGCCAGCAGTGCCCCGGGAATATACCCTTACAATGAGCAGTTCTTC | CASSAPGIYPYNEQFF
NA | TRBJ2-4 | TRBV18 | TGTGCCAGCTCACCCCTGGAGGGCATTCAGTACTTC | CASSPLEGIQYF
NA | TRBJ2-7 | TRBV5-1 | TGCGCCAGCAGCCCGGCGGAGGGTTACTACGAGCAGTACTTC | CASSPAEGYYEQYF
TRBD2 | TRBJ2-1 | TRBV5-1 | TGCGCCAGCAGCTTGTTGTCTAGCGGGGTTAGCTCCTACAATGAGCAGTTCTTC | CASSLLSSGVSSYNEQFF
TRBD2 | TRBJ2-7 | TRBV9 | TGTGCCAGCAGCGTTACCGGGACTACCTACGAGCAGTACTTC | CASSVTGTTYEQYF